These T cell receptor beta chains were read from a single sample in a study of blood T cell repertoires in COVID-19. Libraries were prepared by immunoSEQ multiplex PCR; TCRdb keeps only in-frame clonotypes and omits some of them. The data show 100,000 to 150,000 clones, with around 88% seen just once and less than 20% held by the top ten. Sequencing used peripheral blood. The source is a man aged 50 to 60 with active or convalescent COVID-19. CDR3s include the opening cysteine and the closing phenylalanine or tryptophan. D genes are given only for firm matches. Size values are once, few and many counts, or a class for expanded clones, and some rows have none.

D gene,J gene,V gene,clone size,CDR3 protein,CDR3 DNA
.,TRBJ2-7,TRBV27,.,CASSRSSYEQYF,TGTGCCAGCAGTCGGAGCTCCTACGAGCAGTACTTC
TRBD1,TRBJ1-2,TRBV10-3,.,CAISELPDRGRDGYTF,TGTGCCATCAGTGAGCTACCGGACAGGGGGCGGGATGGCTACACCTTC
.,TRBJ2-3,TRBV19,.,CASSTRSADTQYF,TGTGCCAGTAGTACCCGTTCTGCAGATACGCAGTATTTT
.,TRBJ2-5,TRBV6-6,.,CASSYSDWGETQYF,TGTGCCAGCAGTTACTCTGACTGGGGCGAGACCCAGTACTTC
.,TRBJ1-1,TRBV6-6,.,CASSYSARGDEAFF,TGTGCCAGCAGTTACTCGGCCAGGGGAGATGAAGCTTTCTTT
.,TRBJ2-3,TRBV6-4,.,CASSDSGLAEGADTQYF,TGTGCCAGCAGTGACTCGGGGCTAGCGGAGGGGGCAGATACGCAGTATTTT
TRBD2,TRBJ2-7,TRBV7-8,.,CASSLDGTSGWYEQYF,TGTGCCAGCAGCTTAGACGGGACTAGCGGGTGGTACGAGCAGTACTTC
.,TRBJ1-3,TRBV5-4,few,CASSLDSLRGNTIYF,TGTGCCAGCAGCTTGGACAGCTTGCGAGGAAACACCATATATTTT
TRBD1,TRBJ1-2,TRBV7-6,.,CASSLGQGKLANYGYTF,TGTGCCAGCAGCTTAGGACAGGGAAAATTAGCTAACTATGGCTACACCTTC
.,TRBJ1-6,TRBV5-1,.,CASSPDRQAFGSPLHF,TGCGCCAGCAGCCCTGACCGACAGGCCTTCGGTTCACCCCTCCACTTT
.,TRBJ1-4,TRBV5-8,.,CASSPRLNEKLFF,TGTGCCAGCAGCCCCAGGCTTAATGAAAAACTGTTTTTT
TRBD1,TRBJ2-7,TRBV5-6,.,CASSRAGGLLYEQYF,TGTGCCAGCAGCCGAGCAGGGGGCCTACTCTACGAGCAGTACTTC
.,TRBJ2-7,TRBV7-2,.,CASSLGTRYYEQYF,TGTGCCAGCAGCTTAGGGACAAGATACTACGAGCAGTACTTC
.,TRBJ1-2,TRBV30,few,CACQNRDKITGGYTF,TGTGCCTGCCAAAACCGGGACAAGATTACGGGTGGCTACACCTTC
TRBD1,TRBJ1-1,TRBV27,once,CASSRMDRTEAFF,TGTGCCAGCAGTCGGATGGACAGGACTGAAGCTTTCTTT
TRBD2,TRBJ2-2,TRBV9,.,CASSAGGNTGELFF,TGTGCCAGCAGCGCGGGAGGGAACACCGGGGAGCTGTTTTTT
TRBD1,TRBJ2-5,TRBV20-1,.,CSGQGDYTQYF,TGCAGTGGGCAGGGGGATTATACCCAGTACTTC
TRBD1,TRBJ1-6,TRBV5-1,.,CASSLAGTDRSPLHF,TGCGCCAGCAGCTTGGCCGGGACAGATCGCTCACCCCTCCACTTT
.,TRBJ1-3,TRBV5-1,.,CASSLGQVNSGNTIYF,TGCGCCAGCAGCTTGGGACAGGTGAACTCCGGAAACACCATATATTTT
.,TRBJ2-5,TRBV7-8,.,CASSGTRGLTETQYF,TGTGCCAGCAGCGGAACTCGCGGACTTACGGAGACCCAGTACTTC
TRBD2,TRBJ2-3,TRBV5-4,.,CASSSSGISSDTQYF,TGTGCCAGCAGCTCCAGCGGGATATCGTCGGATACGCAGTATTTT
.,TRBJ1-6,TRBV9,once,CASSVGGGSSYNSPLHF,TGTGCCAGCAGCGTAGGTGGGGGCAGCTCCTATAATTCACCCCTCCACTTT
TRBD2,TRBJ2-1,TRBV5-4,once,CASSSMSGDSYNEQFF,TGTGCCAGCAGCTCTATGAGCGGGGACTCCTACAATGAGCAGTTCTTC
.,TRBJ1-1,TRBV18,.,CASSPSGTEAFF,TGTGCCAGCTCACCGTCGGGTACTGAAGCTTTCTTT
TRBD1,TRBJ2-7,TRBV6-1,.,CASSEQGDYSYEQYF,TGTGCCAGCAGTGAGCAGGGGGATTACTCCTACGAGCAGTACTTC
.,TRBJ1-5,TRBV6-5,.,CATQGSNQPQHF,TGTGCCACCCAGGGAAGCAATCAGCCCCAGCATTTT
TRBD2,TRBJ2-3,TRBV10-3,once,CAITSSGISTDTQYF,TGTGCCATCACGTCTAGCGGCATTAGCACAGATACGCAGTATTTT
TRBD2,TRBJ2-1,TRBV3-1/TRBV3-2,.,CASSQDGTSSYNEQFF,TGTGCCAGCAGCCAAGACGGGACTAGCTCCTACAATGAGCAGTTCTTC
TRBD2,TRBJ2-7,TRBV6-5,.,CASAPGLATFYEQYF,TGTGCCAGCGCCCCGGGACTAGCGACATTCTACGAGCAGTACTTC
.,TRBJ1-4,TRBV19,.,CATTRGEKLFF,TGTGCCACCACCCGGGGGGAAAAACTGTTTTTT
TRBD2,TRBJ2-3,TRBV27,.,CASSLPPLRAGVSTDTQYF,TGTGCCAGCAGTTTACCCCCCCTTCGAGCGGGAGTTAGCACAGATACGCAGTATTTT
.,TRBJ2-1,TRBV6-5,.,CASSGSSYNEQFF,TGTGCCAGCAGCGGGAGTTCGTACAATGAGCAGTTCTTC
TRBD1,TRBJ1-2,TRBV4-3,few,CASSQDQGQGRGYTF,TGCGCCAGCAGCCAAGATCAGGGACAGGGTCGTGGCTACACCTTC
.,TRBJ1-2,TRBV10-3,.,CAISESTGANYGYTF,TGTGCCATCAGTGAATCGACAGGAGCTAACTATGGCTACACCTTC
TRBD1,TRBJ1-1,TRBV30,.,CAWSAYRGTEAFF,TGTGCCTGGAGTGCTTACAGGGGGACTGAAGCTTTCTTT
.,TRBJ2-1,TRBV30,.,CAWSSGQKAYNEQFF,TGTGCCTGGAGTTCAGGTCAGAAGGCCTACAATGAGCAGTTCTTC
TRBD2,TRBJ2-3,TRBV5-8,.,CASTLLAGATDTQYF,TGTGCCAGCACCTTACTAGCGGGGGCCACAGATACGCAGTATTTT
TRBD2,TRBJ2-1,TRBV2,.,CASSEALRGGQFF,TGTGCCAGCAGTGAAGCGCTTCGCGGGGGGCAGTTCTTC